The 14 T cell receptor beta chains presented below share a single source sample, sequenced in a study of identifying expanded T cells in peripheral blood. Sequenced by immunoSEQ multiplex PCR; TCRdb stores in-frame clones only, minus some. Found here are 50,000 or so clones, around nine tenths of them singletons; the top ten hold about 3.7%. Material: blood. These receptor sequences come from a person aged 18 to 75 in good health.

CDR3 sequence reads: CASSQLGGELFF. The CDR3 DNA follows: TGTGCCAGCAGCCAATTAGGCGGGGAGCTGTTTTTT. This chain uses TRBV4-2 with TRBJ2-2; unclear D gene. V lost 2 bases, J lost 7 bases, and 5 bases lay in between. The CDR3 loop spans 12 amino acids. The V gene's germline CDR1 is LGHNA and CDR2 YNFKEQ.

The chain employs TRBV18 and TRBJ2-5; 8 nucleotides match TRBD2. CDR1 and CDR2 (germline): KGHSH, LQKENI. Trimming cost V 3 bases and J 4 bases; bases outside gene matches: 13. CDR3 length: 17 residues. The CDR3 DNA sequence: TGTGCCAGCTCACCGCCCGGGACTAGTGGGGGTCCAGAGACCCAGTACTTC. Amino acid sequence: CASSPPGTSGGPETQYF.

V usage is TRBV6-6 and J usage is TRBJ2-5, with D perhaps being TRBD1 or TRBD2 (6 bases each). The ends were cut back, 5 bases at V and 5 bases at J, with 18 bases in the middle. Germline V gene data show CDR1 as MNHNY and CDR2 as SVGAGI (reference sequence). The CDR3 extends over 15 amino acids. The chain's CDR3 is CASSDAWGAVETQYF. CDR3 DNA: TGTGCCAGCAGTGACGCATGGGGGGCGGTGGAGACCCAGTACTTC.

The CDR3 sequence is CATRQGTEQYF. DNA for the CDR3: TGTGCCACGCGACAGGGTACCGAGCAGTACTTC. The chain employs TRBV10-3 and TRBJ2-7, with TRBD1 identical over 7 bases. The V and J ends lost 10 bases and 6 bases, in that order; junction bases with no gene match: 6. The germline CDR1 and CDR2 sequences are ENHRY and SYGVKD. CDR3 length: 11 residues.

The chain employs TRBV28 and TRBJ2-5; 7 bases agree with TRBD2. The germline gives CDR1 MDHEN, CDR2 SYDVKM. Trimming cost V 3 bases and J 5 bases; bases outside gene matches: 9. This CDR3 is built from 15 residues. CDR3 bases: TGTGCCAGCAGTTTCGGGGGGAGTCGCTCGGAGACCCAGTACTTC. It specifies CASSFGGSRSETQYF.

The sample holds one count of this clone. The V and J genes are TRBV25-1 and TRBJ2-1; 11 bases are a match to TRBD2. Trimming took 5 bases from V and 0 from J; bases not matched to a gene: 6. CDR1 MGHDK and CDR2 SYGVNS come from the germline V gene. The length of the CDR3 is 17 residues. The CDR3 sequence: CASSPASGGPSYNEQFF. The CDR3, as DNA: TGTGCCAGCAGTCCTGCTAGCGGGGGGCCCTCCTACAATGAGCAGTTCTTC.

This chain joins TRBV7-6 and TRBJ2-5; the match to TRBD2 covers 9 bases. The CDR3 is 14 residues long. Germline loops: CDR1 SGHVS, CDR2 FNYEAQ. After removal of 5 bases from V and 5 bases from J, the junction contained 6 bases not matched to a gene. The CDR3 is CASSPVAGVETQYF. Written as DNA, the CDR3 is TGTGCCAGCAGCCCGGTAGCGGGGGTCGAGACCCAGTACTTC.

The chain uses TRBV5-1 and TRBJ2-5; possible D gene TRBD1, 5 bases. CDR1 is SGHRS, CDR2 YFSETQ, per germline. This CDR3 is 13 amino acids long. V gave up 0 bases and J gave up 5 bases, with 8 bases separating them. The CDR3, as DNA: TGCGCCAGCAGCTTGGATGCAGGGGAGACCCAGTACTTC. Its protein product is CASSLDAGETQYF.

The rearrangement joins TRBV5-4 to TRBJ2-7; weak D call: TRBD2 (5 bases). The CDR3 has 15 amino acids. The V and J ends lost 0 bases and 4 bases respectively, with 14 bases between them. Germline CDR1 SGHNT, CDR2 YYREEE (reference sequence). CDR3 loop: CASSLEGRRKYEQYF. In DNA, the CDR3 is TGTGCCAGCAGCTTGGAGGGCAGGAGGAAATACGAGCAGTACTTC.

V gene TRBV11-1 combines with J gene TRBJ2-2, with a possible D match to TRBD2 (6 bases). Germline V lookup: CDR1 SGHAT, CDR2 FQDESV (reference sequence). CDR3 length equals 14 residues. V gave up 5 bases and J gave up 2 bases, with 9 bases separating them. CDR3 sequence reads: CASSGSGNTGELFF. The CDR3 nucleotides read TGTGCCAGCAGCGGTAGCGGAAACACCGGGGAGCTGTTTTTT.

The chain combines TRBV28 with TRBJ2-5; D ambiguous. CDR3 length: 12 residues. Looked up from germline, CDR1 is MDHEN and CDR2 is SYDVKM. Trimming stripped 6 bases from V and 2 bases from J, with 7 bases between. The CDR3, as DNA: TGTGCCAGCAGCCTGATACAAGAGACCCAGTACTTC. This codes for CASSLIQETQYF.

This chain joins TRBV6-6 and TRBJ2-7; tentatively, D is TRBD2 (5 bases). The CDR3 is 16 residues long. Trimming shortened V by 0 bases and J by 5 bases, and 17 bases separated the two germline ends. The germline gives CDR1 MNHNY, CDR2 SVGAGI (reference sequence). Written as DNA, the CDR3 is TGTGCCAGCAGTTACTCGGGGAGCGGTGTGGCTGACGAGCAGTACTTC. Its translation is CASSYSGSGVADEQYF.

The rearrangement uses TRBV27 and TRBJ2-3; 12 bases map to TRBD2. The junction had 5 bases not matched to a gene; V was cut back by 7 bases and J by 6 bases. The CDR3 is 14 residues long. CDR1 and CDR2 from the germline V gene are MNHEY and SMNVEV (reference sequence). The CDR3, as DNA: TGTGCCAGCACCCGCACTAGCGGGGGGGATACGCAGTATTTT. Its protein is CASTRTSGGDTQYF.

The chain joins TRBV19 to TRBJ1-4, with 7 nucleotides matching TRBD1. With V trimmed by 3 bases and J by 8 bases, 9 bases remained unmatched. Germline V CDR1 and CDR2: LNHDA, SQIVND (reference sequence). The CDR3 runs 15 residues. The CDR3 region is CASSMSDRVMEKLFF. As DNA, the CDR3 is TGTGCCAGTAGTATGTCCGACAGGGTGATGGAAAAACTGTTTTTT.